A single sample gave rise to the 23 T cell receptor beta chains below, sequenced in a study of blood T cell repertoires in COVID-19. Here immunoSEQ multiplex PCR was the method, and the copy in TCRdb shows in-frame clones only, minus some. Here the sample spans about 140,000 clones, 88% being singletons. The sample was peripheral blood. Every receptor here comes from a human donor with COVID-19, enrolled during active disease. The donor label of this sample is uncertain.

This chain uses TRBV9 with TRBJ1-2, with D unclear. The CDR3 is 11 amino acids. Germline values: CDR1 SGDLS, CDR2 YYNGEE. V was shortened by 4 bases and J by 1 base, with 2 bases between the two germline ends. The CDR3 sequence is CASSHNYGYTF. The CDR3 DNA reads TGTGCCAGCAGCCATAACTATGGCTACACCTTC.

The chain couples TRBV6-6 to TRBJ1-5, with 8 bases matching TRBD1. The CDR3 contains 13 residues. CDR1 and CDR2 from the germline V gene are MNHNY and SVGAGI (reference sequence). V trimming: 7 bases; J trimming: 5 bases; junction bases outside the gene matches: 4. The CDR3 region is CASKLDRDQPQHF. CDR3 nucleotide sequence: TGTGCCAGCAAGTTGGACAGGGATCAGCCCCAGCATTTT.

This chain's CDR3 is CAWSEGTDTQYF. The DNA for the CDR3 is TGTGCCTGGAGTGAGGGGACAGATACGCAGTATTTT. The chain joins TRBV30 to TRBJ2-3, with D possibly matching TRBD1 (5 bases). CDR1 is GTSNPN and CDR2 is SVGIG in the germline V gene (reference sequence). Trimming left V 1 base short and J 3 bases short, with 5 bases between. The CDR3 runs to 12 residues.

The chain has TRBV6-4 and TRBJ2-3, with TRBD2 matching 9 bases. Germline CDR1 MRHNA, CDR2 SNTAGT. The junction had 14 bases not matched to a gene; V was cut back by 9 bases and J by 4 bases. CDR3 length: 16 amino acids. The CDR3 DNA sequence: TGTGCCAGGGACCCTTACGCGGGGGGGCCGGCAGATACGCAGTATTTT. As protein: CARDPYAGGPADTQYF.

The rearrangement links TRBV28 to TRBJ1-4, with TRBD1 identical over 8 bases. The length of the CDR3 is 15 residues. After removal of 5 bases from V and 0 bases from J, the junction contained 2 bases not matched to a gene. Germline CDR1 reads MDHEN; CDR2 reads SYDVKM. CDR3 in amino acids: CASSEQGATNEKLFF. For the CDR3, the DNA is TGTGCCAGCAGTGAACAGGGGGCAACTAATGAAAAACTGTTTTTT. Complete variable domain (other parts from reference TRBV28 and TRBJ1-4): DVKVTQSSRYLVKRTGEKVFLECVQDMDHENMFWYRQDPGLGLRLIYFSYDVKMKEKGDIPEGYSVSREKKERFSLILESASTNQTSMYLCASSEQGATNEKLFFGSGTQLSVL.

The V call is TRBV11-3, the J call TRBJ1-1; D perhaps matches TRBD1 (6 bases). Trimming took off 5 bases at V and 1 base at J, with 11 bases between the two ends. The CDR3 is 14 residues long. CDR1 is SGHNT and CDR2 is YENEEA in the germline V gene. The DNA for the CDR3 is TGTGCCAGCAGCCTTTCAGGGGCGAACACTGAAGCTTTCTTT. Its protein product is CASSLSGANTEAFF.

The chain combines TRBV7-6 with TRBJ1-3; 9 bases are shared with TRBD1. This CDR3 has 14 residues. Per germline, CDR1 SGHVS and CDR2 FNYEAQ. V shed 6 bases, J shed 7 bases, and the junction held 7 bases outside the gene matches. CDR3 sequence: CASSLQGASNTIYF. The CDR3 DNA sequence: TGTGCCAGCAGTTTACAGGGGGCTTCCAACACCATATATTTT.

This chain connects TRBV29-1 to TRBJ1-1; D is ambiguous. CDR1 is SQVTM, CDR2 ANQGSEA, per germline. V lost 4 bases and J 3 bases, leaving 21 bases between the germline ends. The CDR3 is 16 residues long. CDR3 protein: CSVAGKRSGSDTEAFF. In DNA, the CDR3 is TGCAGCGTTGCGGGAAAGAGGTCGGGGAGCGACACTGAAGCTTTCTTT.

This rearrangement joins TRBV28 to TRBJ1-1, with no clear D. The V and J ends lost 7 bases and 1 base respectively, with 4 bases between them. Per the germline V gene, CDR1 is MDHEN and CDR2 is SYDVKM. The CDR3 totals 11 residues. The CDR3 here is CASTQNTEAFF. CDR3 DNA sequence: TGTGCCAGCACCCAGAACACTGAAGCTTTCTTT.

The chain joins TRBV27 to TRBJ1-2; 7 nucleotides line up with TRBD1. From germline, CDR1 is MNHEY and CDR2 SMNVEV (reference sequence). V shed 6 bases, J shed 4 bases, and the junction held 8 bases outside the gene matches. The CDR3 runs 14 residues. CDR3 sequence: CASSLKNRGYGYTF. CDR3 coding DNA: TGTGCCAGCAGCTTGAAGAACAGGGGCTATGGCTACACCTTC.

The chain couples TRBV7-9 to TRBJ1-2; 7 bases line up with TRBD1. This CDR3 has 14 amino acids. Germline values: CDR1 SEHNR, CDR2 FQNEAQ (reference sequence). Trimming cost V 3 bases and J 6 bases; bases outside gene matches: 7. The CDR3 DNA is TGTGCCAGCAGCTTGTTGGAGGGGGCGCATGGCTACACCTTC. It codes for CASSLLEGAHGYTF.

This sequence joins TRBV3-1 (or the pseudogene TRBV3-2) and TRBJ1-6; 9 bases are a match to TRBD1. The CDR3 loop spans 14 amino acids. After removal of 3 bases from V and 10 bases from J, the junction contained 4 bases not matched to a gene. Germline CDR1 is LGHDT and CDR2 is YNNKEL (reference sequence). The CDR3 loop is CASSQGQGGSPLHF. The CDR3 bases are TGTGCCAGCAGCCAGGGACAGGGAGGGTCACCCCTCCACTTT.

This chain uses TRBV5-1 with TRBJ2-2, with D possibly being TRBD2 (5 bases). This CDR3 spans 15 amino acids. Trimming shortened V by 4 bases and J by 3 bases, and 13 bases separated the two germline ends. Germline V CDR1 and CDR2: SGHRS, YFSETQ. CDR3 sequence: CASSTLRADTGELFF. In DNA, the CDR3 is TGCGCCAGCAGCACTCTGAGGGCGGACACCGGGGAGCTGTTTTTT.

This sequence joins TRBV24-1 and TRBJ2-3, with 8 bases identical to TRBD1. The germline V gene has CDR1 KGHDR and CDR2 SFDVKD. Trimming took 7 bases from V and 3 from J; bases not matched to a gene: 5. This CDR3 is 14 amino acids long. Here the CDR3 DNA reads TGTGCCACCAGCACGACAGGGGTAACAGATACGCAGTATTTT. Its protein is CATSTTGVTDTQYF.

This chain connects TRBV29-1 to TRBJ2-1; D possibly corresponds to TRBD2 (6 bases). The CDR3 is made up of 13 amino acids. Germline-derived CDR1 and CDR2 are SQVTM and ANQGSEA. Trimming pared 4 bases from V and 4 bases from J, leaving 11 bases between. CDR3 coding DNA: TGCAGCGTTGTGCGGGGAGGATACAATGAGCAGTTCTTC. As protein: CSVVRGGYNEQFF.

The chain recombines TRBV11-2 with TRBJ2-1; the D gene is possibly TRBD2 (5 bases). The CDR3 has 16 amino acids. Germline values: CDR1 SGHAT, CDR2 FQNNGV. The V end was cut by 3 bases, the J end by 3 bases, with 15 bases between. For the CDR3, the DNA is TGTGCCAGCAGCTTTACGGGGAGATCGGGCTACAATGAGCAGTTCTTC. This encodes CASSFTGRSGYNEQFF.

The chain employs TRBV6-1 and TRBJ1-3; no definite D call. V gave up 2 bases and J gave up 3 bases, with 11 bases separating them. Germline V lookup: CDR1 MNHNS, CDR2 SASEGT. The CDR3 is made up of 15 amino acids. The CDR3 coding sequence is TGTGCCAGCAGTGAATCTGAGGTTGGTGGAAACACCATATATTTT. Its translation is CASSESEVGGNTIYF.

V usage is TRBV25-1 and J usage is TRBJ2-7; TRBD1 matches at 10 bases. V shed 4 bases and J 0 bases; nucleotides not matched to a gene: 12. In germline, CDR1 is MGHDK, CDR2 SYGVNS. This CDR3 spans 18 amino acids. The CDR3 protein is CASSGPGTGVSSSYEQYF. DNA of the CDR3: TGTGCCAGCAGTGGGCCCGGGACAGGGGTTTCTAGCTCCTACGAGCAGTACTTC.

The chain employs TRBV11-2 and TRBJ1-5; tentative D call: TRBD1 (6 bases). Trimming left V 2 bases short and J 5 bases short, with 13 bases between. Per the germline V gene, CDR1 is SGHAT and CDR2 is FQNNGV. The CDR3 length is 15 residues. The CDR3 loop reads CASSLIHSGDQPQHF. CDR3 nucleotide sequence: TGTGCCAGCAGCTTAATTCATTCAGGGGATCAGCCCCAGCATTTT.

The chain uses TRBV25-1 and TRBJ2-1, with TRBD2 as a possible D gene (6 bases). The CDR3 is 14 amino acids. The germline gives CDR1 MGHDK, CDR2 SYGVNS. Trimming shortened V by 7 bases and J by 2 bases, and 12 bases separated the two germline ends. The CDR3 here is CASTEGGTYNEQFF. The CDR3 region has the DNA TGTGCCAGCACCGAAGGCGGGACCTACAATGAGCAGTTCTTC.

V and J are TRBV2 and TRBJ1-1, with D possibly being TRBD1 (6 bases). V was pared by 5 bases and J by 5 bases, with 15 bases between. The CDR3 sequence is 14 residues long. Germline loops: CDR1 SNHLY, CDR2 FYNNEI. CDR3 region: CASSYLSGETEAFF. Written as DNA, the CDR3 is TGTGCCAGCAGTTACCTATCAGGGGAGACTGAAGCTTTCTTT. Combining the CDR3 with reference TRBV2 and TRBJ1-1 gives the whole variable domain EPEVTQTPSHQVTQMGQEVILRCVPISNHLYFYWYRQILGQKVEFLVSFYNNEISEKSEIFDDQFSVERPDGSNFTLKIRSTKLEDSAMYFCASSYLSGETEAFFGQGTRLTVV.

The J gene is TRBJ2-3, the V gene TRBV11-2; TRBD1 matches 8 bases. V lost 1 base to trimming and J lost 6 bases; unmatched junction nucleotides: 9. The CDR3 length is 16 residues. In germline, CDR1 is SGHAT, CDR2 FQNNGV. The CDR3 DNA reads TGTGCCAGCAGCTTAGCGGCCGGGACAGGTTGGGATACGCAGTATTTT. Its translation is CASSLAAGTGWDTQYF.

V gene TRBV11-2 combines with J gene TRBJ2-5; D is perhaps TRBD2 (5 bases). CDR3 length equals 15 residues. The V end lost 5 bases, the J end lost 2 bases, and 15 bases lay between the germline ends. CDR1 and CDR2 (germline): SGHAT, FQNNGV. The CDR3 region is CASSPRGSGQETQYF. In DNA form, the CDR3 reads TGTGCCAGCAGCCCCCGCGGCAGCGGACAAGAGACCCAGTACTTC.